This TCR beta chain comes out of a study of blood T cell repertoires in COVID-19. Sequencing used immunoSEQ multiplex PCR; TCRdb keeps in-frame clones, though not all of them. The sample contains about 220,000 clones, approximately 78% of which appear only once. The CDR3 consists of 14 residues. The trim removed 10 bases at V and 1 base at J, leaving 5 bases unmatched. CDR1 is MDHEN, CDR2 SYDVKM, per germline. This TCR was recovered from a woman aged 65 to 85 with COVID-19, enrolled during active disease. What was sequenced was peripheral blood. The chain couples TRBV28 to TRBJ2-1; 9 nucleotides line up with TRBD2. The CDR3 loop is CATEREVSYNEQFF. The CDR3 DNA sequence: TGTGCCACCGAGCGGGAGGTTTCCTACAATGAGCAGTTCTTC.